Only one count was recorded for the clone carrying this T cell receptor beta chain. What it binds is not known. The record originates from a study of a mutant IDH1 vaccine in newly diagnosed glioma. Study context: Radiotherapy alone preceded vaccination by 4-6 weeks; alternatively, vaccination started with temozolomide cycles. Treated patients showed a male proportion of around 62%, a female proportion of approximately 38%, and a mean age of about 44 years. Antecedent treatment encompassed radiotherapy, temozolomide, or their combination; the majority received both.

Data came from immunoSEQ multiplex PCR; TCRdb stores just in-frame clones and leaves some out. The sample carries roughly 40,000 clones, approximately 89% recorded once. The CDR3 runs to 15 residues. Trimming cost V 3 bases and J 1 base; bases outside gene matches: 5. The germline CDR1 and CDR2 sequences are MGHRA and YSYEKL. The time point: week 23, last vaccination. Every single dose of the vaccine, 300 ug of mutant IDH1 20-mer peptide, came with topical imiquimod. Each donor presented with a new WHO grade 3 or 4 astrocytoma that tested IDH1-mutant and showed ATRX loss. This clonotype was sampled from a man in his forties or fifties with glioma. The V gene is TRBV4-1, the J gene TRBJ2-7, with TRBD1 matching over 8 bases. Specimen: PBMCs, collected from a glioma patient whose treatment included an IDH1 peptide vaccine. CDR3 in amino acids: CASSHGQGSSYEQYF. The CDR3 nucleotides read TGCGCCAGCAGCCATGGACAGGGTTCATCCTACGAGCAGTACTTC.